The 2 T cell receptor beta chains listed next were all sequenced from one sample in a study. TCRdb used MiXCR to reprocess the RT-PCR reads, holding one entry per CDR3 protein. The sample includes about 680,000 distinct CDR3 sequences, more than 13% seen only once; the top ten take roughly 3.9%. Material: memory CD4+ T cells from blood. These receptors originate from a female donor in good health, serving as a healthy control.

This sequence joins TRBV20-1 and TRBJ2-3; 11 nucleotides line up with TRBD2. Germline V gives CDR1 DFQATT, CDR2 SNEGSKA (reference sequence). The trim removed 2 bases at V and 2 bases at J, leaving 3 bases unmatched. This CDR3 region has 15 residues. CDR3 coding DNA: TGCAGTGCTAGACTAGCGGGGGGCAACACAGATACGCAGTATTTT. Translated, it gives CSARLAGGNTDTQYF.

The chain links TRBV7-8 to TRBJ1-1; no clear D gene. Germline assignment: CDR1 SGHVS and CDR2 FQNEAQ. The ends were cut back, 4 bases at V and 3 bases at J, with 15 bases in the middle. CDR3 length: 15 amino acids. CDR3 amino acids: CASSSPRALHTEAFF. DNA of the CDR3: TGTGCCAGCAGCTCTCCGCGGGCTTTGCACACTGAAGCTTTCTTT.